These T cell receptor beta chains were read from a single sample in a study of blood T cells in healthy people across ages. TCRdb re-analysed the 5' RACE reads in MiXCR, keeping a single row per CDR3 protein. The table records around 320,000 distinct CDR3 sequences, 27% of them present only once. Material: blood. The receptors were gathered from a woman in her 70s in good health. Both conserved end residues are part of each CDR3. The order of the fields is J gene, clone size, V gene, D gene, CDR3 DNA, CDR3 protein. The D gene is left open where the match is weak. Rows may omit the clone size; those that give it use once, few, many or a size class.

>TRBJ2-2|few|TRBV9|TRBD2
TGTGCCAGCAGCGTAGAAGGTAGCGGGCTAGCGGGAGATACCGGGGAGCTGTTTTTT
CASSVEGSGLAGDTGELFF
>TRBJ2-5|NA|TRBV6-1|TRBD1
TGTGCCAGCAAAAGGGGCGGACAGGGAAACCAAGAGACCCAGTACTTC
CASKRGGQGNQETQYF
>TRBJ2-1|NA|TRBV5-1|TRBD1
TGCGCCAGCAGCTTGGGAAGGGGGCTTAACGAGCAGTTCTTC
CASSLGRGLNEQFF
>TRBJ1-2|NA|TRBV7-2|NA
TGTGCCAGCAGCACGCAGTCGGGAGATAGGTTCTATGGCTACACCTTC
CASSTQSGDRFYGYTF
>TRBJ2-1|NA|TRBV20-1|NA
TGCAGTGCCACAACACCTAGCTCCTACAATGAGCAGTTCTTC
CSATTPSSYNEQFF
>TRBJ2-5|many|TRBV7-3|NA
TGTGCCAGCAGCTTAGGGAGCCCGGAGACCCAGTACTTC
CASSLGSPETQYF
>TRBJ2-7|few|TRBV27|TRBD2
TGTGCCAGCCTAAAGTATAGCGGGACGGCTTACGAGCAGTACTTC
CASLKYSGTAYEQYF
>TRBJ1-5|NA|TRBV27|NA
TGTGCCAGCAGTGCCTCAACAGGGTATCAGCCCCAGCATTTT
CASSASTGYQPQHF
>TRBJ2-5|NA|TRBV11-2|TRBD2
TGTGCCAGCAGCACGGAGTTAGCGGGGTCCGGGAAGACCCAGTACTTC
CASSTELAGSGKTQYF
>TRBJ1-1|few|TRBV13|NA
TGTGCCAGCAGCTTAGTCAGGGGCACTGAAGCTTTCTTT
CASSLVRGTEAFF
>TRBJ2-7|few|TRBV14|TRBD1
TGTGCCAGCAGCCCTCGGGACAGGGAGAACTACGAGCAGTACTTC
CASSPRDRENYEQYF
>TRBJ2-7|few|TRBV10-2|NA
TGCGCCAGCAGTGGTCTAGTTTTCCGGACCCGCTTCTACGAGCAGTACTTC
CASSGLVFRTRFYEQYF
>TRBJ2-7|few|TRBV28|NA
NA
CASSSQVAGGNEQYF
>TRBJ2-3|NA|TRBV20-1|TRBD2
TGCAGTGCTAGCGGGGGGGTCAGGACAGATACGCAGTATTTT
CSASGGVRTDTQYF
>TRBJ2-1|NA|TRBV10-3|NA
TGTGCCATCAGTGACAACAGAAGCCGAGAGCAGTTCTTC
CAISDNRSREQFF
>TRBJ2-7|NA|TRBV7-9|TRBD1
TGTGCCAGCAGCCCCCTGGCTGGACAGGTCAACGAGCAGTACTTC
CASSPLAGQVNEQYF
>TRBJ2-2|NA|TRBV6-5|NA
TGTGCCAGCAGTCAGTGGGGGGCGAACACCGGGGAGCTGTTTTTT
CASSQWGANTGELFF
>TRBJ2-2|few|TRBV2|TRBD1
TGTGCCAGCGCTGACAGGGGCGGTCTGACCGGGGAGCTGTTTTTT
CASADRGGLTGELFF
>TRBJ2-4|NA|TRBV3-1|TRBD2
TGTGCCAGCAGCCATGGGACTAGCGGACTAGCCAAAAACATTCAGTACTTC
CASSHGTSGLAKNIQYF
>TRBJ2-1|NA|TRBV7-8|TRBD1
TGTGCCAGCAGCCAAGACAGGGACCACAATGAGCAGTTCTTC
CASSQDRDHNEQFF
>TRBJ1-4|few|TRBV20-1|NA
TGCAGTGCTAGAGATCACCGAGCAGGGGCCATAACTAATGAAAAACTGTTTTTT
CSARDHRAGAITNEKLFF
>TRBJ2-5|NA|TRBV11-2|NA
TGTGCCAGCAGCACCGCACCTGGGCTAAAAGAGACCCAGTACTTC
CASSTAPGLKETQYF
>TRBJ1-2|few|TRBV28|NA
TGTGCCAGCAGTTGGGCAGGGGTAAACTATGGCTACACCTTC
CASSWAGVNYGYTF
>TRBJ2-5|few|TRBV10-3|NA
TGTGCCATCAGCCTCCAGCCAGGAGAGACCCAGTACTTC
CAISLQPGETQYF
>TRBJ2-1|NA|TRBV6-1|NA
TGTGCCAGCCGCCGGGTAGACAATGAGCAGTTCTTC
CASRRVDNEQFF